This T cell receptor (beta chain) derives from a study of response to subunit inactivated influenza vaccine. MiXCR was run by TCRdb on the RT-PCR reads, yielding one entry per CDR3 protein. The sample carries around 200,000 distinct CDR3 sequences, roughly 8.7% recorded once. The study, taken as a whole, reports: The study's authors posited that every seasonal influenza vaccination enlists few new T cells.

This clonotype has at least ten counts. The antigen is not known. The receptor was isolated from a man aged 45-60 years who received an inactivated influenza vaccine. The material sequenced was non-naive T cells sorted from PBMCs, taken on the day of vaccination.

CDR3 coding DNA: TGTGCCACCAGTGATCAACCCCCCGGGACAGGCGTCAATGAGCAGTTCTTC. It codes for CATSDQPPGTGVNEQFF. The chain is built from TRBV24-1 and TRBJ2-1; 8 bases align to TRBD1. From germline, CDR1 is KGHDR and CDR2 SFDVKD. V shed 3 bases, J shed 6 bases, and the junction held 12 bases outside the gene matches. The CDR3 totals 17 residues.